The source of this T cell receptor beta chain is a study of blood T cell repertoires in COVID-19. Study details: The United States, Italy and Spain supplied acute and convalescent COVID-19 samples.

Original handling: Estimates of nucleated cell counts were drawn from the amplification of reference gene primers. Clones were read by immunoSEQ multiplex PCR, and TCRdb kept only the in-frame ones, dropping some. The V and J calls and clone size are taken from that table; D and trimming were inferred from the DNA. The data contain roughly 370,000 clones, approximately 90% of them seen just once; the ten biggest clones take up 10%. Enrolled through a virtual design, the participants were between roughly 18 and 100 years of age and came from 24 US areas. Two consecutive negative NP/OP PCR tests, clearance, or resolved symptoms defined Cohort 3 recovery. CDR3 length: 12 residues. Per the germline V gene, CDR1 is SGHNT and CDR2 is YENEEA. V shed 2 bases and J shed 13 bases, with 12 bases lying between them.

The sequence was obtained from a woman aged 50 to 65 who had recovered from COVID-19. The chain recombines TRBV11-3 with TRBJ2-1; a possible D gene is TRBD2 (6 bases). The specimen sequenced was PBMCs or T cells enriched from blood (not recorded which). The CDR3 DNA is TGTGCCAGCAGCTTATTTGCGGGGCCCCAGTTCTTC. Amino acid sequence: CASSLFAGPQFF.